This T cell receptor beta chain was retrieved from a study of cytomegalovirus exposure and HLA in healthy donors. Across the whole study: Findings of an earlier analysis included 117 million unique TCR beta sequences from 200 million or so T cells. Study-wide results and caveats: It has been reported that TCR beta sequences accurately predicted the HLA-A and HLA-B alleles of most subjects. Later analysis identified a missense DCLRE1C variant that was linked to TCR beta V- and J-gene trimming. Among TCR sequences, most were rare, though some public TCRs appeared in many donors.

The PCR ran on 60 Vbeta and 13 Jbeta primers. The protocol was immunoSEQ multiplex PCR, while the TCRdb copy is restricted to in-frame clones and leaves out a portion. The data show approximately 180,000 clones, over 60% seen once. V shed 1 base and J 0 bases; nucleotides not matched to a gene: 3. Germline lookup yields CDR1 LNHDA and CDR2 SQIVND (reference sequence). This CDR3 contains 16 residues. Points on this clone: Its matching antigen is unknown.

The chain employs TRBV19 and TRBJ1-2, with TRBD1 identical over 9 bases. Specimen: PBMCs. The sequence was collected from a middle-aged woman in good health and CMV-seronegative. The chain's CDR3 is CASSIAWTGANYGYTF. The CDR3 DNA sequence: TGTGCCAGTAGTATAGCCTGGACAGGGGCTAACTATGGCTACACCTTC. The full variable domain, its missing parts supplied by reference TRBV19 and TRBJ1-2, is DGGITQSPKYLFRKEGQNVTLSCEQNLNHDAMYWYRQDPGQGLRLIYYSQIVNDFQKGDIAEGYSVSREKKESFPLTVTSAQKNPTAFYLCASSIAWTGANYGYTFGSGTRLTVV.